Listed below are T cell receptor beta chains from one sample, sequenced in a study of cytomegalovirus exposure and HLA in healthy donors. Libraries were prepared by immunoSEQ multiplex PCR; TCRdb keeps only in-frame clonotypes and omits some of them. The sample records 130,000 or so clones, about 90% being singletons. The specimen was PBMCs. The origin of the receptors is a man aged 25 to 40 in good health and CMV-seronegative. Each CDR3 is given with its conserved first and last residue. The D gene is left open where the match is weak. Only part of the rows carry a size: once, few, many, or a class if the clone is expanded.

v_gene: TRBV15; abundance: few; j_gene: TRBJ1-5; d_gene: -; CDR3nt: TGTGCCACCAGCGGAAGCGGGGCTAGCTATCAGCCCCAGCATTTT; CDR3aa: CATSGSGASYQPQHF
v_gene: TRBV10-2; abundance: -; j_gene: TRBJ1-1; d_gene: TRBD1; CDR3nt: TGCGCCAGCAGTGCCGACAGGGGGAACACTGAAGCTTTCTTT; CDR3aa: CASSADRGNTEAFF
v_gene: TRBV5-5; abundance: -; j_gene: TRBJ2-7; d_gene: -; CDR3nt: TGTGCCAGCAGCTTTGGAGTTTGGTTTCGGGGGAACTCCTACGAGCAGTACTTC; CDR3aa: CASSFGVWFRGNSYEQYF
v_gene: TRBV6-4; abundance: -; j_gene: TRBJ2-1; d_gene: -; CDR3nt: TGTGCCAGCAGTGAGGAAGGTACAGGGCCCTCCTACAATGAGCAGTTCTTC; CDR3aa: CASSEEGTGPSYNEQFF
v_gene: TRBV29-1; abundance: -; j_gene: TRBJ1-1; d_gene: -; CDR3nt: TGCAGCGTTGATGCGGGGATTGACACTGAAGCTTTCTTT; CDR3aa: CSVDAGIDTEAFF
v_gene: TRBV5-1; abundance: -; j_gene: TRBJ2-1; d_gene: TRBD2; CDR3nt: TGCGCCAGCAGCTCCGGGACTAGCGGGGTTGATGAGCAGTTCTTC; CDR3aa: CASSSGTSGVDEQFF
v_gene: TRBV6-6; abundance: -; j_gene: TRBJ1-2; d_gene: TRBD1; CDR3nt: TGTGCCAGCAAAGGGACAGCGTCTAACTATGGCTACACCTTC; CDR3aa: CASKGTASNYGYTF
v_gene: TRBV19; abundance: -; j_gene: TRBJ1-5; d_gene: -; CDR3nt: TGTGCCAGTAGTATTAAAGCCGTTTATAGCAATCAGCCCCAGCATTTT; CDR3aa: CASSIKAVYSNQPQHF
v_gene: TRBV27; abundance: -; j_gene: TRBJ2-7; d_gene: -; CDR3nt: TGTGCCAGCCGTGAACAGGGAGCTGGGAACGAGCAGTACTTC; CDR3aa: CASREQGAGNEQYF
v_gene: TRBV5-1; abundance: -; j_gene: TRBJ1-5; d_gene: -; CDR3nt: TGCGCCAGCAGCGAAGGACAGAGCAATCAGCCCCAGCATTTT; CDR3aa: CASSEGQSNQPQHF
v_gene: TRBV5-1; abundance: -; j_gene: TRBJ2-7; d_gene: TRBD2; CDR3nt: TGCGCCAGCAGCTTGTTAGGGAGGGTCGAGGAGCAGTACTTC; CDR3aa: CASSLLGRVEEQYF
v_gene: TRBV2; abundance: -; j_gene: TRBJ2-5; d_gene: -; CDR3nt: TGTGCCAGCGGCGCCGGTTTATTCAGGGGCCCGAAAGAGACCCAGTACTTC; CDR3aa: CASGAGLFRGPKETQYF
v_gene: TRBV5-1; abundance: -; j_gene: TRBJ1-1; d_gene: -; CDR3nt: TGCGCCAGCAGCTCGGACTTAGACACTGAAGCTTTCTTT; CDR3aa: CASSSDLDTEAFF
v_gene: TRBV7-6; abundance: -; j_gene: TRBJ2-2; d_gene: -; CDR3nt: TGTGCCAGCAGCTTAGGGACAGCCGGCACCGGGGAGCTGTTTTTT; CDR3aa: CASSLGTAGTGELFF